This T cell receptor (beta chain) was profiled in a study of neurological immune-mediated disorders. Time point given: longitudinal time-point 1 (baseline). Volunteers attending a blood bank in Maryland, USA, served as healthy controls. PBMCs stored at -80 C, 2 million in total, were the source of the unsorted libraries. cDNA was made by 5'RACE with 10-nucleotide random UMIs. TCRdb fed the 5' RACE reads into MiXCR, producing one record per CDR3 protein. Among over 55,000 distinct CDR3 sequences listed, 10% were seen once. This clonotype was observed at least ten times. Specimen: PBMCs. This clonotype was obtained from a man aged 30 to 45 in good health.

As DNA, the CDR3 is TGTGCCAGCACCACCAACACGGTCGAGCAGTACTTC. This encodes CASTTNTVEQYF. The V and J genes are TRBV28 and TRBJ2-7; D gene ambiguous. Germline V gene sequence: CDR1 MDHEN, CDR2 SYDVKM. Deletions cut 7 bases from V and 6 bases from J, with 13 bases between. The CDR3 spans 12 residues. Combining the CDR3 with reference TRBV28 and TRBJ2-7 gives the whole variable domain DVKVTQSSRYLVKRTGEKVFLECVQDMDHENMFWYRQDPGLGLRLIYFSYDVKMKEKGDIPEGYSVSREKKERFSLILESASTNQTSMYLCASTTNTVEQYFGPGTRLTVT.